A single sample is the source of the 4 T cell receptor beta chains below, sequenced in a study of CD8+ T cells in alopecia areata. Following extraction, RNA underwent reverse transcription to cDNA, which served as the sequencing template. Using immunoSEQ multiplex PCR, the repertoire was profiled, and TCRdb retains in-frame clones only, with some absent. The sample contains about 200,000 clones, approximately 53% of which appear only once. Material: CD8+ T cells sorted from blood. The receptor set was obtained from a human donor in good health.

This clone was seen more than once but under ten times. V is TRBV11-2 and J is TRBJ2-5; D unclear. The germline V gene has CDR1 SGHAT and CDR2 FQNNGV. V was shortened by 5 bases and J by 4 bases, with 8 bases between the two germline ends. The CDR3 extends over 12 amino acids. The CDR3 spells CASSTQIETQYF. The CDR3 DNA reads as TGTGCCAGCAGCACCCAGATAGAGACCCAGTACTTC.

The rearrangement joins TRBV27 to TRBJ2-7; TRBD2 is a possible D gene (6 bases). The V gene's germline CDR1 is MNHEY and CDR2 SMNVEV (reference sequence). V was pared by 7 bases and J by 1 base, with 11 bases between. CDR3 length: 13 residues. CDR3: CASTGGVSYEQYF. The DNA for the CDR3 is TGTGCCAGCACCGGGGGAGTATCCTACGAGCAGTACTTC.

This clone was detected only a few times. This chain joins TRBV4-1 and TRBJ2-1; D perhaps matches TRBD1 (6 bases). V shed 0 bases and J shed 7 bases, with 10 bases lying between them. Germline CDR1 reads MGHRA; CDR2 reads YSYEKL. The CDR3 runs 14 residues. DNA of the CDR3: TGCGCCAGCAGCCAAGACAGGGGAAGGAATGAGCAGTTCTTC. It translates to CASSQDRGRNEQFF.

J is TRBJ2-1 and V is TRBV30, with D possibly TRBD2 on 6 matching bases. Germline V gene data show CDR1 as GTSNPN and CDR2 as SVGIG (reference sequence). V dropped 3 bases and J dropped 5 bases, with 14 bases sitting between them. The CDR3 runs 14 residues. The CDR3 sequence: CAWRGLADHNEQFF. The CDR3 nucleotides are TGTGCCTGGAGGGGTTTAGCGGACCACAATGAGCAGTTCTTC.